The clone carrying this TCR beta chain has only a few counts. Its specificity is unknown. RNA transcripts provided the source from which TCR beta CDR3 regions were amplified. First-round RT-PCR with HTBI primers amplified the TCR CDR3 region. TCRdb called the multiplex PCR reads again in MiXCR, with one record for every CDR3 protein. This table holds fewer than 600,000 distinct CDR3 sequences, 11% to 15% found once. The data derive from a study of T cells in Graves' hyperthyroidism and ophthalmopathy. Study-wide results and caveats: The authors' 13 V-J model separated ophthalmopathy from stable hyperthyroidism. In blood, most of the thyroid clonotypes expanded above 0.001 were also present.

V was clipped by 3 bases and J by 1 base, with 13 bases between them. This CDR3 region has 15 residues. Germline lookup yields CDR1 SQVTM and CDR2 ANQGSEA. The chain is built from TRBV29-1 and TRBJ1-3; D might be TRBD1 (6 bases). This clonotype was obtained from a woman aged 40 to 50 with Graves' hyperthyroidism. Sequencing was carried out using blood. CDR3 residues: CSVDRARGSGNTIYF. CDR3 coding DNA: TGCAGCGTTGATAGGGCCAGGGGATCTGGAAACACCATATATTTT.